Below, one TCR beta chain is given with its context. What it binds is not known. The sample is drawn from a study of lymphopenia after photon versus proton radiotherapy. Measured with immunoSEQ multiplex PCR; TCRdb has only the in-frame clones, and not every one. Among about 35,000 clones listed, about 90% were seen once. Regarding the study as a whole: A bigger post-nadir fall in TCR diversity correlated inversely with survival time in deceased patients. Only patients who died were analyzed for survival; proton advantage is unproven. Under photons, naive T cells and diversity fell while effector/memory populations rose. After the lymphocyte nadir, photon-treated repertoires showed oligoclonal expansion, especially of CD8+ Temra cells.

This CDR3 is 18 amino acids long. In germline, CDR1 is MDHEN, CDR2 SYDVKM. V shed 2 bases, J shed 1 base, and the junction held 2 bases outside the gene matches. Here the sequenced sample was peripheral blood, taken from a patient treated with photon-based radiotherapy. The chain is built from TRBV28 and TRBJ2-1, with 16 bases lining up with TRBD2. This clonotype was sampled from a man aged 60 to 69 with cholangiocarcinoma. As DNA, the CDR3 is TGTGCCAGCAGTTTAAGGGGACTAGCGGGGGGGTCCTACAATGAGCAGTTCTTC. Translated, it gives CASSLRGLAGGSYNEQFF.